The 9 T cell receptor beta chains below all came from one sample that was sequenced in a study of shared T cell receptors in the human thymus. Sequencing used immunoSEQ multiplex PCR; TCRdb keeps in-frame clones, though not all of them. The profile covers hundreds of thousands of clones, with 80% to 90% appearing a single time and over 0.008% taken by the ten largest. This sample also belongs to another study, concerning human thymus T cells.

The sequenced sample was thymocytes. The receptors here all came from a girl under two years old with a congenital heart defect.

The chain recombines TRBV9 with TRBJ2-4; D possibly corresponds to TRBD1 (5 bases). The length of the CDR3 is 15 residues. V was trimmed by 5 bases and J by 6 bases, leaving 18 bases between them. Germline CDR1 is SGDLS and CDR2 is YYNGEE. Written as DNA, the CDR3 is TGTGCCAGCAGTCGCACCGTAGGGGCCTCAAACATTCAGTACTTC. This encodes CASSRTVGASNIQYF.

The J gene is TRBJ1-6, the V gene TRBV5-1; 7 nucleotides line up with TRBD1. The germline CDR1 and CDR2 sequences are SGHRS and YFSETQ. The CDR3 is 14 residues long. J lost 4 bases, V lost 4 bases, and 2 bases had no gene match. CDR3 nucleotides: TGCGCCAGCAGCCCCAGGGGGTATAATTCACCCCTCCACTTT. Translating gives CASSPRGYNSPLHF.

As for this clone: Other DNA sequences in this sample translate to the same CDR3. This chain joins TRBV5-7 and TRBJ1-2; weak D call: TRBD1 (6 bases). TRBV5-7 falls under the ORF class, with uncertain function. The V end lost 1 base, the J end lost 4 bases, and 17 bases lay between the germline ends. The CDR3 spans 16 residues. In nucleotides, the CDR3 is TGTGCCAGCAGCTTGTGGTCAGGGGCGCCTTCCTATGGCTACACCTTC. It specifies CASSLWSGAPSYGYTF.

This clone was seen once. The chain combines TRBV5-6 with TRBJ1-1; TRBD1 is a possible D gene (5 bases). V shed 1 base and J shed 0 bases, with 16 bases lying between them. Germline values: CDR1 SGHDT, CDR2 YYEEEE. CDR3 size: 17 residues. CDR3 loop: CASSLFVGLGLNTEAFF. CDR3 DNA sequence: TGTGCCAGCAGCTTGTTTGTCGGTTTGGGGCTGAACACTGAAGCTTTCTTT.

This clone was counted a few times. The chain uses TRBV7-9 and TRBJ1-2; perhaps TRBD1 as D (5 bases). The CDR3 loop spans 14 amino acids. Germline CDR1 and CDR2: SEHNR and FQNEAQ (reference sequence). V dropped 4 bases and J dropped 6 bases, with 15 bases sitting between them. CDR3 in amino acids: CASSSSREADGYTF. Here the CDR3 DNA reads TGTGCCAGCAGCTCGAGCAGGGAGGCGGATGGCTACACCTTC.

Written as DNA, the CDR3 is TGCGCCAGCACAGGGGCTAGTAATGAAAAACTGTTTTTT. Protein sequence: CASTGASNEKLFF. This rearrangement joins TRBV4-1 to TRBJ1-4, with D possibly matching TRBD1 (6 bases). The CDR3 is made up of 13 amino acids. From germline, CDR1 is MGHRA and CDR2 YSYEKL. Deletions cut 7 bases from V and 4 bases from J, with 10 bases between.

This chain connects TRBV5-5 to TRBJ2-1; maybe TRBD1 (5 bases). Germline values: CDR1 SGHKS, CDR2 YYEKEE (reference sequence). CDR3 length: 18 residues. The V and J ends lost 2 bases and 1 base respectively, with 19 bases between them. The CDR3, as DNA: TGTGCCAGCAGCTTCTTCGGTTCAGGGCTCGGATCCTACAATGAGCAGTTCTTC. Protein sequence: CASSFFGSGLGSYNEQFF.

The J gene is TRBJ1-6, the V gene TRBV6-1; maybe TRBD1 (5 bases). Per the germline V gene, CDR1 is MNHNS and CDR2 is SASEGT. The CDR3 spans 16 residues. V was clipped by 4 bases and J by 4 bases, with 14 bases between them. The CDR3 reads CASSGRRVSYNSPLHF. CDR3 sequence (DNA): TGTGCCAGCAGTGGTCGCAGGGTTTCTTATAATTCACCCCTCCACTTT.

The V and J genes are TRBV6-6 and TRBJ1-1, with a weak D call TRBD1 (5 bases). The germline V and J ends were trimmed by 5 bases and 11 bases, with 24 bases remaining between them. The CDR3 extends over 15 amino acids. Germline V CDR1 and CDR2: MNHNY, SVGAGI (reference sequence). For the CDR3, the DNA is TGTGCCAGCAGTAAGCGGGTGGCAGGGACCCTTGGGGCTTTCTTT. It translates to CASSKRVAGTLGAFF.